The next 30 T cell receptor beta chains were all read from a single sample in a study of cytomegalovirus exposure and HLA in healthy donors. The primer mix had 60 Vbeta and 13 Jbeta primers. The assay was immunoSEQ multiplex PCR, and TCRdb's table has in-frame clones only and misses some. Here the sample table reports 35,000 to 45,000 clones. The source material was PBMCs. The source of these receptors is a male donor in good health and CMV-seronegative.

The V gene is TRBV28, the J gene TRBJ1-6; tentative D call: TRBD1 (6 bases). Looked up from germline, CDR1 is MDHEN and CDR2 is SYDVKM. The CDR3 contains 16 residues. The V end lost 2 bases, the J end lost 8 bases, and 16 bases lay between the germline ends. The CDR3 nucleotides are TGTGCCAGCAGTTTAGACCCGGGACGGACAGATTCACCCCTCCACTTT. This translates into CASSLDPGRTDSPLHF.

V is TRBV11-2 and J is TRBJ2-7; D is possibly TRBD2 (6 bases). V dropped 1 base and J dropped 3 bases, with 10 bases sitting between them. The CDR3 totals 14 residues. Per germline, CDR1 SGHAT and CDR2 FQNNGV. CDR3 nucleotide sequence: TGTGCCAGCAGCTTAGGGGGGGTTAACTACGAGCAGTACTTC. Translation gives CASSLGGVNYEQYF.

V is TRBV4-1 and J is TRBJ2-4; the D is unclear. Trimming took off 0 bases at V and 8 bases at J, with 14 bases between the two ends. In germline, CDR1 is MGHRA, CDR2 YSYEKL. This CDR3 has 15 amino acids. The CDR3 nucleotides are TGCGCCAGCAGCCAAGATAGTAACTCGGGTGACATTCAGTACTTC. Translation: CASSQDSNSGDIQYF.

The chain combines TRBV5-5 with TRBJ1-4; 7 bases fit TRBD1. The CDR3 extends over 16 amino acids. After removal of 1 base from V and 4 bases from J, the junction contained 7 bases not matched to a gene. CDR1 and CDR2 from the germline V gene are SGHKS and YYEKEE (reference sequence). CDR3 coding DNA: TGTGCCAGCAGCTTGTCAGGGGGTGCGTTTAATGAAAAACTGTTTTTT. Protein sequence: CASSLSGGAFNEKLFF. Full variable domain (missing parts from reference TRBV5-5 and TRBJ1-4): DAGVTQSPTHLIKTRGQQVTLRCSPISGHKSVSWYQQVLGQGPQFIFQYYEKEERGRGNFPDRFSARQFPNYSSELNVNALLLGDSALYLCASSLSGGAFNEKLFFGSGTQLSVL.

The chain couples TRBV29-1 to TRBJ2-3, with 8 bases matching TRBD2. Germline values: CDR1 SQVTM, CDR2 ANQGSEA. V lost 6 bases and J lost 7; bases outside the gene matches: 12. This CDR3 is 14 amino acids long. CDR3 DNA sequence: TGCAGCGTGCACAGGGCGGGGGGAAGGAATACGCAGTATTTT. This encodes CSVHRAGGRNTQYF.

This chain joins TRBV29-1 and TRBJ2-7, with 7 nucleotides matching TRBD1. This CDR3 has 13 residues. Germline V lookup: CDR1 SQVTM, CDR2 ANQGSEA. The ends lost 5 bases at V and 0 bases at J; junction bases unmatched: 4. CDR3 DNA: TGCAGCGTTAAGACAGGGAGCTCCTACGAGCAGTACTTC. This sequence encodes CSVKTGSSYEQYF.

V gene TRBV6-1 combines with J gene TRBJ1-1; 8 positions match TRBD1. The CDR3 has 13 amino acids. Losses at the gene ends were 7 bases for V and 4 bases for J; bases not matched to a gene: 5. The V gene's germline CDR1 is MNHNS and CDR2 SASEGT. The CDR3 reads CASINRGGTEAFF. CDR3 coding DNA: TGTGCCAGCATTAACAGGGGGGGCACTGAAGCTTTCTTT.

The chain combines TRBV11-2 with TRBJ2-1; 9 nucleotides match TRBD2. The CDR3 is 14 amino acids. Germline CDR1 and CDR2: SGHAT and FQNNGV. V shed 2 bases and J 9 bases; nucleotides not matched to a gene: 5. The CDR3 nucleotides are TGTGCCAGCAGCTTATCCAGCGGGGGGCCTGAGCAGTTCTTC. It yields the protein CASSLSSGGPEQFF.

The rearrangement uses TRBV11-1 and TRBJ1-2; TRBD1 aligns across 9 bases. V trimming: 5 bases; J trimming: 6 bases; junction bases outside the gene matches: 10. Per the germline V gene, CDR1 is SGHAT and CDR2 is FQDESV (reference sequence). This CDR3 region has 15 residues. The CDR3 coding sequence is TGTGCCAGCAGCGCCTTTACAGGGGGCGTCGATGGCTACACCTTC. Translation: CASSAFTGGVDGYTF.

Points on this clone: In the same sample, other DNA sequences code for this CDR3. The chain carries TRBV7-3 and TRBJ1-6; 9 nucleotides align to TRBD1. The germline V gene encodes CDR1 SGHTA and CDR2 FQGTGA. V lost 2 bases to trimming and J lost 10 bases; unmatched junction nucleotides: 9. This CDR3 has 16 amino acids. The CDR3 protein is CASSLSGDREDSPLHF. DNA for the CDR3: TGTGCCAGCAGCTTATCGGGGGACAGGGAAGACTCACCCCTCCACTTT.

This chain uses TRBV13 with TRBJ2-1, with 9 positions matching TRBD2. Per the germline V gene, CDR1 is PRHDT and CDR2 is FYEKMQ (reference sequence). The CDR3 is 16 residues long. V was pared by 2 bases and J by 7 bases, with 9 bases of the junction left unmatched. CDR3 amino acids: CASSLMGAGGPNEQFF. The CDR3 region has the DNA TGTGCCAGCAGCTTAATGGGGGCGGGGGGGCCGAATGAGCAGTTCTTC. Based on the CDR3 plus reference TRBV13 and TRBJ2-1, the full variable domain is AAGVIQSPRHLIKEKRETATLKCYPIPRHDTVYWYQQGPGQDPQFLISFYEKMQSDKGSIPDRFSAQQFSDYHSELNMSSLELGDSALYFCASSLMGAGGPNEQFFGPGTRLTVL.

The J gene is TRBJ1-5, the V gene TRBV19, with a weak D call TRBD1 (5 bases). Trimming left V 6 bases short and J 0 bases short, with 12 bases between. Germline CDR1 is LNHDA and CDR2 is SQIVND (reference sequence). The length of the CDR3 is 15 residues. CDR3 DNA sequence: TGTGCCAGTAGCAAGACAGAACCTAGCAATCAGCCCCAGCATTTT. It codes for CASSKTEPSNQPQHF.

This chain links TRBV5-6 with TRBJ1-2; 7 nucleotides line up with TRBD1. Germline CDR1 SGHDT, CDR2 YYEEEE. The CDR3 is 13 amino acids. With 5 bases clipped from V and 8 bases from J, the junction kept 9 bases outside the gene matches. CDR3 sequence (DNA): TGTGCCAGCAGGTTAACAGGGGATTGGGGCTACACCTTC. Encoded protein: CASRLTGDWGYTF.

This sequence joins TRBV5-5 and TRBJ2-1; 7 positions match TRBD2. The CDR3 is 14 amino acids. V dropped 1 base and J dropped 6; count of bases not matched to a gene: 4. Germline V gives CDR1 SGHKS, CDR2 YYEKEE (reference sequence). Here the CDR3 DNA reads TGTGCCAGCAGCTTGTCCCTAGCGGTCAATGAGCAGTTCTTC. Translating it yields CASSLSLAVNEQFF.

The V gene is TRBV10-3, the J gene TRBJ1-2, with 8 bases aligning to TRBD1. V lost 0 bases, J lost 9 bases, and 9 bases stayed unmatched. The germline CDR1 and CDR2 sequences are ENHRY and SYGVKD. This CDR3 has 15 residues. The CDR3 DNA reads as TGTGCCATCAGTGAGTCGGCAGGGGGCCATAGTAGCTACACCTTC. It is translated as CAISESAGGHSSYTF.

The chain joins TRBV4-2 to TRBJ2-3; TRBD2 is a possible D gene (7 bases). Germline V lookup: CDR1 LGHNA, CDR2 YNFKEQ. The length of the CDR3 is 18 residues. Trimming left V 2 bases short and J 5 bases short, with 23 bases between. CDR3 region: CASSQPLPSGGLEDTQYF. The CDR3 DNA follows: TGTGCCAGCAGCCAACCCTTACCCTCCGGGGGGCTAGAAGATACGCAGTATTTT.

This chain links TRBV19 with TRBJ1-2; 8 bases are a match to TRBD1. This CDR3 has 13 amino acids. Germline CDR1 reads LNHDA; CDR2 reads SQIVND (reference sequence). The V gene end was trimmed by 5 bases and the J gene end by 6 bases; junction bases not matched to a gene: 5. The CDR3 coding sequence is TGTGCCAGTAGTCCGGACAGGGTCGATGGCTACACCTTC. Translated, it gives CASSPDRVDGYTF.

The rearrangement joins TRBV19 to TRBJ1-1; D is unresolved. This CDR3 has 13 amino acids. Germline CDR1 is LNHDA and CDR2 is SQIVND (reference sequence). The ends were cut back, 7 bases at V and 1 base at J, with 10 bases in the middle. CDR3 in DNA: TGTGCCAGTAAGCCACCTGGGAACACTGAAGCTTTCTTT. Translating it yields CASKPPGNTEAFF.

J is TRBJ2-1 and V is TRBV7-8, with TRBD1 as a possible D gene (8 bases). This CDR3 spans 18 amino acids. CDR1 SGHVS and CDR2 FQNEAQ come from the germline V gene. Trimming shortened V by 5 bases and J by 5 bases, and 25 bases separated the two germline ends. CDR3 residues: CASSRGGGGQGLDNEQFF. Written as DNA, the CDR3 is TGTGCCAGCAGCCGAGGCGGGGGTGGACAGGGATTGGACAATGAGCAGTTCTTC.

The gene calls are TRBV7-8 and TRBJ1-1; D uncertain. Germline-derived CDR1 and CDR2 are SGHVS and FQNEAQ. CDR3 size: 14 residues. The ends were cut back, 1 base at V and 0 bases at J, with 6 bases in the middle. Here the CDR3 DNA reads TGTGCCAGCAGCTTAGTTCAGGTGAACACTGAAGCTTTCTTT. It codes for CASSLVQVNTEAFF. Full variable domain (missing parts from reference TRBV7-8 and TRBJ1-1): GAGVSQSPRYKVAKRGQDVALRCDPISGHVSLFWYQQALGQGPEFLTYFQNEAQLDKSGLPSDRFFAERPEGSVSTLKIQRTQQEDSAVYLCASSLVQVNTEAFFGQGTRLTVV.

The rearrangement uses TRBV6-1 and TRBJ2-5; tentatively, D is TRBD1 (5 bases). Germline values: CDR1 MNHNS, CDR2 SASEGT. V dropped 0 bases and J dropped 5 bases, with 13 bases sitting between them. There are 15 residues in the CDR3. CDR3 sequence (DNA): TGTGCCAGCAGTGAAGCAAGGGGTCTTGGCGAGACCCAGTACTTC. Residues: CASSEARGLGETQYF.

Measured by frequency, this clone is medium-sized. This chain links TRBV6-4 with TRBJ2-3; 8 bases line up with TRBD2. CDR1 MRHNA and CDR2 SNTAGT come from the germline V gene. This CDR3 contains 14 residues. Losses at the gene ends were 3 bases for V and 1 base for J; bases not matched to a gene: 0. CDR3 protein: CASSEAGGTDTQYF. The CDR3 nucleotides read TGTGCCAGCAGTGAAGCGGGGGGCACAGATACGCAGTATTTT.

The V call is TRBV6-5, the J call TRBJ2-2; TRBD1 matches 8 bases. The V segment lost 6 bases and the J segment 1 base; nucleotides outside the gene matches: 4. This CDR3 has 15 amino acids. Germline CDR1 reads MNHEY; CDR2 reads SVGAGI. The CDR3 protein is CASSPGQVNTGELFF. The CDR3 DNA reads as TGTGCCAGCAGCCCGGGACAGGTGAACACCGGGGAGCTGTTTTTT.

The rearrangement uses TRBV6-1 and TRBJ2-3; 8 bases align to TRBD2. This CDR3 spans 14 amino acids. V lost 8 bases, J lost 9 bases, and 13 bases stayed unmatched. Germline V gives CDR1 MNHNS, CDR2 SASEGT. The CDR3 coding sequence is TGTGCCAGCGGAGCGGGGGCGGAGGTCGACACGCAGTATTTT. It translates to CASGAGAEVDTQYF.

CDR3 amino acids: CASSLSGTVYEQYF. For the CDR3, the DNA is TGTGCCAGCAGTTTATCCGGGACAGTATACGAGCAGTACTTC. The chain recombines TRBV2 with TRBJ2-5, with 7 bases matching TRBD1. The J call is in doubt because the DNA end fits TRBJ2-7 better. The CDR3 sequence is 14 residues long. Germline V lookup: CDR1 SNHLY, CDR2 FYNNEI.

CDR3 bases: TGTGCCAGCGAAGGCGGGGGGAGGAATGAAAAACTGTTTTTT. This sequence encodes CASEGGGRNEKLFF. This chain links TRBV28 with TRBJ1-4, with D maybe TRBD1 (5 bases). Trimming left V 8 bases short and J 5 bases short, with 15 bases between. The CDR3 contains 14 residues. Germline V gene lookup returns CDR1 MDHEN and CDR2 SYDVKM.

The J gene is TRBJ2-7, the V gene TRBV5-1, with a tentative D call TRBD1 (6 bases). V lost 1 base, J lost 5 bases, and 16 bases lay in between. CDR1 SGHRS and CDR2 YFSETQ come from the germline V gene. The CDR3 loop spans 15 amino acids. The CDR3 here is CASSLLPGVINEQYF. The CDR3 region has the DNA TGCGCCAGCAGCTTGCTTCCAGGGGTAATCAACGAGCAGTACTTC.

The chain carries TRBV7-2 and TRBJ1-2; 9 bases line up with TRBD1. This CDR3 is 14 amino acids long. CDR1 is SGHTA, CDR2 FQGNSA, per germline. Trimming at V came to 3 bases and at J to 8 bases, leaving 7 bases not matched to a gene. The CDR3, as DNA: TGTGCCAGCAGCTTCCCGACAGGGGGGTTGGGCTACACCTTC. It translates to CASSFPTGGLGYTF. The complete variable domain, with remaining parts taken from reference TRBV7-2 and TRBJ1-2, reads GAGVSQSPSNKVTEKGKDVELRCDPISGHTALYWYRQSLGQGLEFLIYFQGNSAPDKSGLPSDRFSAERTGGSVSTLTIQRTQQEDSAVYLCASSFPTGGLGYTFGSGTRLTVV.

The chain recombines TRBV6-1 with TRBJ2-5; 7 nucleotides align to TRBD2. Germline V gives CDR1 MNHNS, CDR2 SASEGT. The junction had 10 bases not matched to a gene; V was cut back by 7 bases and J by 5 bases. This CDR3 comprises 14 residues. The DNA for the CDR3 is TGTGCCAGCACCAGGGAGGGGTTCGTGGAGACCCAGTACTTC. Protein sequence: CASTREGFVETQYF.

In the case of this clone: The junction differs from germline at one of its ends, possibly a read error. This chain joins TRBV28 and TRBJ2-1; a possible D gene is TRBD1 (6 bases). The CDR3 sequence is 13 residues long. Germline assignment: CDR1 MDHEN and CDR2 SYDVKM. The CDR3: CASRFGQYNEQFF. For the CDR3, the DNA is TGTGCCAGCCGTTTTGGACAGTACAATGAGCAGTTCTTC.